The sequence of this TCR beta chain was determined in a study of blood T cell repertoires in COVID-19. Study-wide context: Acute and convalescent COVID-19 specimens originated in the United States, Italy and Spain. Sources were T cells, B-cell-depleted T cells, or PBMCs; the material itself was cDNA or gDNA.

The authors' processing: Quantification of nucleated cells was approximated via reference gene primer amplification. The method was immunoSEQ multiplex PCR; TCRdb's version includes in-frame clones alone and lacks a portion of them. V and J calls and clone size come straight from that table; D and trimming were deduced from the DNA. Among fewer than 200,000 clones listed, 80% to 95% were seen once. With V trimmed by 6 bases and J by 5 bases, 9 bases remained unmatched. This CDR3 is 14 amino acids long. Germline CDR1 reads LNHDA; CDR2 reads SQIVND (reference sequence). Seattle researchers signed up patients amid active infection and tracked them longitudinally.

The receptor was isolated from a man aged 25 to 40 with COVID-19, enrolled during active disease. Sequencing was performed on peripheral blood. V is TRBV19 and J is TRBJ2-7, with 8 positions matching TRBD1. The CDR3 sequence is CASRVTGGNHEQYF. As DNA, the CDR3 is TGTGCCAGTAGGGTTACAGGGGGTAACCACGAGCAGTACTTC.